These 22 T cell receptor beta chains came from one sample sequenced in a study of blood T cell repertoires in COVID-19. Data came from immunoSEQ multiplex PCR; TCRdb stores just in-frame clones and leaves some out. Of 150,000 to 200,000 clones listed, approximately 90% are singletons. What was sequenced was PBMCs or T cells enriched from blood (not recorded which). The receptors originated from a woman between 40 and 55 years old in a cohort exposed to, infected with or recovered from COVID-19 (not recorded which).

A few counts support this clone. The chain combines TRBV6-1 with TRBJ2-7, with 7 nucleotides matching TRBD2. Germline assignment: CDR1 MNHNS and CDR2 SASEGT. This CDR3 is built from 15 residues. J gave up 1 base and V 0 bases, and 3 bases lay outside the gene matches. The DNA for the CDR3 is TGTGCCAGCAGTGAAGCCGGGGAGGGTTCCTACGAGCAGTACTTC. Translating it yields CASSEAGEGSYEQYF.

This chain joins TRBV4-1 and TRBJ1-3; 7 bases line up with TRBD1. The CDR3 has 17 residues. The germline V gene encodes CDR1 MGHRA and CDR2 YSYEKL. J gave up 0 bases and V 0 bases, and 5 bases lay outside the gene matches. The CDR3 region is CASSQDWDSTSGNTIYF. The CDR3, as DNA: TGCGCCAGCAGCCAAGATTGGGACAGTACCTCTGGAAACACCATATATTTT.

The rearrangement links TRBV27 to TRBJ2-7; weak D call: TRBD1 (5 bases). The germline V and J ends were trimmed by 3 bases and 2 bases, with 14 bases remaining between them. CDR3 length equals 15 residues. Germline V gene sequence: CDR1 MNHEY, CDR2 SMNVEV (reference sequence). CDR3 region: CASSLHFRVAYEQYF. The CDR3 nucleotides read TGTGCCAGCAGTTTGCATTTCAGGGTTGCCTACGAGCAGTACTTC.

This chain uses TRBV13 with TRBJ1-6, with a possible D match to TRBD1 (5 bases). CDR3 length equals 14 residues. With 5 bases removed from V and 7 bases from J, the gap between germline ends came to 12 bases. Per germline, CDR1 PRHDT and CDR2 FYEKMQ (reference sequence). The CDR3 DNA reads as TGTGCCAGCAGCCAGGGACTGACCAATTCACCCCTCCACTTT. Translation gives CASSQGLTNSPLHF.

This rearrangement joins TRBV24-1 to TRBJ1-2, with D maybe TRBD1 (5 bases). Germline loops: CDR1 KGHDR, CDR2 SFDVKD. Trimming took 2 bases from V and 5 from J, leaving 11 bases between them. The CDR3 is 14 residues long. This CDR3 reads CATSDSDRHYGYTF. In DNA, the CDR3 is TGTGCCACCAGTGATTCCGACAGACATTATGGCTACACCTTC.

This clone occurred a few times. The chain is built from TRBV7-2 and TRBJ2-3, with a tentative D call TRBD2 (5 bases). V was shortened by 1 base and J by 2 bases, with 13 bases between the two germline ends. The CDR3 consists of 16 residues. Germline-derived CDR1 and CDR2 are SGHTA and FQGNSA. The CDR3 here is CASSLGEPGLTDTQYF. The CDR3 DNA reads as TGTGCCAGCAGCTTAGGGGAGCCCGGGCTCACAGATACGCAGTATTTT.

The chain uses TRBV19 and TRBJ1-2; TRBD1 is a possible D gene (6 bases). In germline, CDR1 is LNHDA, CDR2 SQIVND (reference sequence). The CDR3 covers 13 residues. The germline V and J ends were trimmed by 7 bases and 2 bases, with 11 bases remaining between them. CDR3 nucleotide sequence: TGTGCCAGTATACAGGGTGACAACTATGGCTACACCTTC. It translates to CASIQGDNYGYTF.

V and J are TRBV4-1 and TRBJ2-3; unclear D gene. This CDR3 spans 14 amino acids. V shed 1 base and J shed 0 bases, with 5 bases lying between them. Per the germline V gene, CDR1 is MGHRA and CDR2 is YSYEKL. The CDR3 loop reads CASSQGQSTDTQYF. CDR3 bases: TGCGCCAGCAGCCAAGGCCAGAGCACAGATACGCAGTATTTT.

This chain connects TRBV19 to TRBJ2-3; D is perhaps TRBD2 (6 bases). This CDR3 spans 16 amino acids. Trimming took 3 bases from V and 0 from J, leaving 13 bases between them. Germline assignment: CDR1 LNHDA and CDR2 SQIVND (reference sequence). CDR3 protein: CASSIPRGASTDTQYF. DNA of the CDR3: TGTGCCAGTAGTATCCCCCGCGGGGCGAGCACAGATACGCAGTATTTT. Variable domain in full (rest from reference TRBV19 and TRBJ2-3): DGGITQSPKYLFRKEGQNVTLSCEQNLNHDAMYWYRQDPGQGLRLIYYSQIVNDFQKGDIAEGYSVSREKKESFPLTVTSAQKNPTAFYLCASSIPRGASTDTQYFGPGTRLTVL.

This sequence joins TRBV28 and TRBJ2-7; 8 bases align to TRBD1. This CDR3 region has 15 residues. CDR1 is MDHEN, CDR2 SYDVKM, per germline. The trim removed 4 bases at V and 2 bases at J, leaving 7 bases unmatched. DNA of the CDR3: TGTGCCAGCAGTTCCCGAGGACAGGGCCCCTACGAGCAGTACTTC. This gives the protein CASSSRGQGPYEQYF. Variable domain in full (rest from reference TRBV28 and TRBJ2-7): DVKVTQSSRYLVKRTGEKVFLECVQDMDHENMFWYRQDPGLGLRLIYFSYDVKMKEKGDIPEGYSVSREKKERFSLILESASTNQTSMYLCASSSRGQGPYEQYFGPGTRLTVT.

This clone was seen just once. DNA for the CDR3: TGCGCCAGCAGCCTCATTGACAGGGGAGATGAAGCTTTCTTT. This sequence encodes CASSLIDRGDEAFF. J is TRBJ1-1 and V is TRBV4-1, with 8 nucleotides matching TRBD1. The CDR3 is 14 residues long. Germline CDR1 is MGHRA and CDR2 is YSYEKL. Trimming took 4 bases from V and 7 from J; bases not matched to a gene: 8.

This rearrangement joins TRBV12-3 or TRBV12-4 to TRBJ2-7, with 7 bases identical to TRBD2. The ends lost 9 bases at V and 1 base at J; junction bases unmatched: 6. CDR3 length: 13 residues. CDR3 in DNA: TGTGCCAGACAGCGGGGCGGATCCTACGAGCAGTACTTC. Translation gives CARQRGGSYEQYF.

The rearrangement uses TRBV5-1 and TRBJ1-1; no firm D call. The CDR3 is 13 amino acids. CDR1 and CDR2 from the germline V gene are SGHRS and YFSETQ. Trimming removed 3 bases from V and 6 bases from J, with 12 bases in between. The CDR3 bases are TGCGCCAGCAGCTCATCTGGGGAGTCTGAAGCTTTCTTT. Protein product: CASSSSGESEAFF.

The V call is TRBV5-6, the J call TRBJ1-6, with 7 bases aligning to TRBD1. CDR1 SGHDT and CDR2 YYEEEE come from the germline V gene. Germline trimming cut 0 bases from V and 4 bases from J; bases unmatched to any gene: 7. CDR3 length: 17 residues. The CDR3 loop is CASSLATGTVYNSPLHF. The CDR3 nucleotides are TGTGCCAGCAGCTTGGCAACCGGGACAGTATATAATTCACCCCTCCACTTT.

The chain uses TRBV11-2 and TRBJ1-6; a weak D match, TRBD1 (5 bases). The V and J ends lost 4 bases and 9 bases respectively, with 13 bases between them. The CDR3 has 14 residues. In germline, CDR1 is SGHAT, CDR2 FQNNGV. The CDR3 spells CASSWVDGGSPLHF. CDR3 DNA: TGTGCCAGCAGCTGGGTGGACGGGGGTTCACCCCTCCACTTT.

This sequence joins TRBV7-9 and TRBJ2-6; D not resolved. This CDR3 contains 16 residues. The germline gives CDR1 SEHNR, CDR2 FQNEAQ (reference sequence). V lost 1 base and J lost 0, with 7 bases in between. The CDR3, as DNA: TGTGCCAGCAGCTTAGTTGGCAGCTCTGGGGCCAACGTCCTGACTTTC. As protein: CASSLVGSSGANVLTF.

The chain recombines TRBV18 with TRBJ2-3, with a tentative D call TRBD2 (5 bases). Germline-derived CDR1 and CDR2 are KGHSH and LQKENI. CDR3 length: 14 amino acids. Trimming took 2 bases from V and 1 from J, leaving 7 bases between them. The CDR3 protein is CASSPSGGTDTQYF. The CDR3 DNA sequence: TGTGCCAGCTCACCAAGCGGAGGCACAGATACGCAGTATTTT. The whole variable domain, filled in from reference TRBV18 and TRBJ2-3, reads NAGVMQNPRHLVRRRGQEARLRCSPMKGHSHVYWYRQLPEEGLKFMVYLQKENIIDESGMPKERFSAEFPKEGPSILRIQQVVRGDSAAYFCASSPSGGTDTQYFGPGTRLTVL.

This clone was found once. V is TRBV4-1 and J is TRBJ1-5; D is unclear. V shed 2 bases and J shed 7 bases, with 15 bases lying between them. CDR1 and CDR2 (germline): MGHRA, YSYEKL. The CDR3 covers 15 residues. CDR3 nucleotides: TGCGCCAGCAGCCAACAGGAGGGAACGTCCCAGCCCCAGCATTTT. Protein: CASSQQEGTSQPQHF.

This sequence joins TRBV21-1 and TRBJ1-6; the table gives TRBD1 as D, unverified against the DNA. TRBV21-1 has pseudogene status. CDR3 length: 15 amino acids. The CDR3 here is CASSKEEGVGSPLHF. CDR3 in DNA: TGTGCCAGCAGCAAAGAGGAAGGGGTAGGATCACCCCTCCACTTT.

The chain couples TRBV9 to TRBJ1-2, with D possibly TRBD1 on 5 matching bases. Germline CDR1 and CDR2: SGDLS and YYNGEE. Trimming left V 4 bases short and J 4 bases short, with 11 bases between. This CDR3 region has 13 residues. The CDR3 here is CASSPDSSYGYTF. CDR3 nucleotides: TGTGCCAGCAGCCCTGACAGCTCCTATGGCTACACCTTC.

The chain combines TRBV7-2 with TRBJ1-4; D possibly corresponds to TRBD1 (5 bases). Germline loops: CDR1 SGHTA, CDR2 FQGNSA. CDR3 length: 14 amino acids. V lost 4 bases and J lost 4, with 10 bases in between. CDR3 loop: CASSWGLRNEKLFF. CDR3 in DNA: TGTGCCAGCAGCTGGGGACTCCGTAATGAAAAACTGTTTTTT.

A word on this clone: This specimen includes other DNA sequences encoding the same CDR3. The V call is TRBV4-1, the J call TRBJ2-7, with 9 bases fitting TRBD1. V lost 1 base and J lost 1; bases outside the gene matches: 5. The CDR3 extends over 16 amino acids. The germline gives CDR1 MGHRA, CDR2 YSYEKL. The CDR3 loop reads CASSQGGDRASYEQYF. As DNA, the CDR3 is TGCGCCAGCAGCCAAGGGGGGGACAGGGCTTCCTACGAGCAGTACTTC.